This T cell receptor (beta chain) was obtained from a study of blood T cell repertoires in COVID-19. Using immunoSEQ multiplex PCR, the repertoire was profiled, and TCRdb retains in-frame clones only, with some absent. This table holds about 210,000 clones, over 60% found once. CDR1 is KGHDR and CDR2 is SFDVKD in the germline V gene. Trimming shortened V by 5 bases and J by 1 base, and 10 bases separated the two germline ends. The CDR3 is 14 residues long. The V call is TRBV24-1, the J call TRBJ1-1, with D perhaps matching TRBD1 (5 bases). Source material: peripheral blood. This TCR came from a woman aged 70-85 years with acute or convalescent COVID-19. The CDR3 region has the DNA TGTGCCACCAGTGCGGGGGGGTGGAACACTGAAGCTTTCTTT. Its translation is CATSAGGWNTEAFF.